The rows below give T cell receptor beta chains drawn from one sample of a study of cytomegalovirus exposure and HLA in healthy donors. Here immunoSEQ multiplex PCR was the method, and the copy in TCRdb shows in-frame clones only, minus some. The sample contains around 150,000 clones, 77% of which appear only once. Sequencing was carried out using PBMCs. The receptors shown here come from a man aged 45-65 years in good health and CMV-seropositive. The CDR3 runs from the conserved cysteine through the conserved F or W. D genes are given only for firm matches. Some rows mark clone size as missing; the rest say once, few, many or name a class of expanded clone.

clone_size: .
d_call: .
v_call: TRBV7-9
j_call: TRBJ2-7
cdr3_nt: TGTGCCAGCAGCTTACGGGGCGCGGACAGCTCCTACGAGCAGTACTTC
cdr3_aa: CASSLRGADSSYEQYF

clone_size: .
d_call: TRBD1
v_call: TRBV27
j_call: TRBJ1-2
cdr3_nt: TGTGCCAGCAGTCTTCTAACAGGGGGCTTTCTCTATGGCTACACCTTC
cdr3_aa: CASSLLTGGFLYGYTF

clone_size: .
d_call: .
v_call: TRBV29-1
j_call: TRBJ1-2
cdr3_nt: TGCAGCGTTGGTTCAGGGGACTATGGCTACACCTTC
cdr3_aa: CSVGSGDYGYTF

clone_size: few
d_call: .
v_call: TRBV6-5
j_call: TRBJ1-1
cdr3_nt: TGTGCCAGCAGCCCCGCGCTGAACACTGAAGCTTTCTTT
cdr3_aa: CASSPALNTEAFF

clone_size: .
d_call: TRBD1
v_call: TRBV30
j_call: TRBJ1-4
cdr3_nt: TGTGCCTGGATAAGCAGGGGGGTTAATGAAAAACTGTTTTTT
cdr3_aa: CAWISRGVNEKLFF

clone_size: .
d_call: TRBD2
v_call: TRBV10-3
j_call: TRBJ2-3
cdr3_nt: TGTGCCATCAGTGAGACGATAGCGGGGGGGCGCGCAGATACGCAGTATTTT
cdr3_aa: CAISETIAGGRADTQYF

clone_size: .
d_call: TRBD2
v_call: TRBV6-1
j_call: TRBJ2-3
cdr3_nt: TGTGCCAGCAAGCTAGCGGGGCCCACAGATACGCAGTATTTT
cdr3_aa: CASKLAGPTDTQYF

clone_size: .
d_call: .
v_call: TRBV7-8
j_call: TRBJ2-1
cdr3_nt: TGTGCCAGCAGAAGGGGGGGGCTGGACAATGAGCAGTTCTTC
cdr3_aa: CASRRGGLDNEQFF

clone_size: .
d_call: .
v_call: TRBV2
j_call: TRBJ1-1
cdr3_nt: TGTGCCAGCTCTGAAGGGCAGGGGTACACTGAAGCTTTCTTT
cdr3_aa: CASSEGQGYTEAFF

clone_size: .
d_call: TRBD2
v_call: TRBV5-1
j_call: TRBJ2-5
cdr3_nt: TGCGCCAGCAGCTTGATAATAACCCCTAGCGGGGGGGCTCAAGAGACCCAGTACTTC
cdr3_aa: CASSLIITPSGGAQETQYF

clone_size: .
d_call: .
v_call: TRBV9
j_call: TRBJ2-1
cdr3_nt: TGTGCCAGCAGCGGACAGCAAAATGAGCAGTTCTTC
cdr3_aa: CASSGQQNEQFF

clone_size: few
d_call: TRBD1
v_call: TRBV27
j_call: TRBJ2-7
cdr3_nt: TGTGCCAGCATGGGGACAGGGGGCACCTACGAGCAGTACTTC
cdr3_aa: CASMGTGGTYEQYF

clone_size: .
d_call: .
v_call: TRBV10-3
j_call: TRBJ2-5
cdr3_nt: TGTGCCATCAGCTACCGGACAGTCGAGACCCAGTACTTC
cdr3_aa: CAISYRTVETQYF

clone_size: few
d_call: .
v_call: TRBV6-1
j_call: TRBJ1-1
cdr3_nt: TGTGCCACACCGGGACACCCGAACACTGAAGCTTTCTTT
cdr3_aa: CATPGHPNTEAFF

clone_size: .
d_call: .
v_call: TRBV7-9
j_call: TRBJ2-5
cdr3_nt: TGTGCCAGCAGCGTAAACCAAGAGACCCAGTACTTC
cdr3_aa: CASSVNQETQYF

clone_size: .
d_call: .
v_call: TRBV9
j_call: TRBJ2-3
cdr3_nt: TGTGCCAGCAGCGTAGAGGCCCTAGCGAGGACAGATACGCAGTATTTT
cdr3_aa: CASSVEALARTDTQYF

clone_size: .
d_call: TRBD2
v_call: TRBV5-4
j_call: TRBJ2-5
cdr3_nt: TGTGCCAGCAGCCATAGGGTGGGGGGGATAGAGGTCCAGTACTTC
cdr3_aa: CASSHRVGGIEVQYF

clone_size: few
d_call: .
v_call: TRBV9
j_call: TRBJ1-4
cdr3_nt: TGTGCCAGCAGCGCCACTTATGGAGGGGCATCTAATGAAAAACTGTTTTTT
cdr3_aa: CASSATYGGASNEKLFF

clone_size: .
d_call: TRBD2
v_call: TRBV7-3
j_call: TRBJ2-7
cdr3_nt: TGTGCCAGCAGCTTACCCGGAACTAGCGGGGAGAACCCCGGCTACGAGCAGTACTTC
cdr3_aa: CASSLPGTSGENPGYEQYF

clone_size: .
d_call: TRBD1
v_call: TRBV5-1
j_call: TRBJ2-2
cdr3_nt: TGCGCCAGCAGCGTCACGGGACAGGGGAATACCGGGGAGCTGTTTTTT
cdr3_aa: CASSVTGQGNTGELFF

clone_size: once
d_call: .
v_call: TRBV27
j_call: TRBJ2-1
cdr3_nt: TGTGCCAGCAGTTTACAAGGGAGCTCCTACAATGAGCAGTTCTTC
cdr3_aa: CASSLQGSSYNEQFF

clone_size: .
d_call: TRBD1
v_call: TRBV5-1
j_call: TRBJ1-1
cdr3_nt: TGCGCCAGCAGGGGGGACAGGGAAGACACTGAAGCTTTCTTT
cdr3_aa: CASRGDREDTEAFF

clone_size: .
d_call: TRBD1
v_call: TRBV7-7
j_call: TRBJ2-7
cdr3_nt: TGTGCTAGCAGCCCAATCGGGGGACAGGGGGCCTACGAGCAGTACTTC
cdr3_aa: CASSPIGGQGAYEQYF

clone_size: .
d_call: TRBD1
v_call: TRBV7-9
j_call: TRBJ2-7
cdr3_nt: TGTGCCAGCAGCTCCCGGGACAGGGGGCGAAACGAGCAGTACTTC
cdr3_aa: CASSSRDRGRNEQYF

clone_size: few
d_call: .
v_call: TRBV28
j_call: TRBJ1-5
cdr3_nt: TGTGCCAGCAGACCATACAGGGTATCGGATCAGCCCCAGCATTTT
cdr3_aa: CASRPYRVSDQPQHF

clone_size: .
d_call: .
v_call: TRBV2
j_call: TRBJ1-1
cdr3_nt: TGTGCCAGCAGTAAAGGATCTACAGGGACCACTGAAGCTTTCTTT
cdr3_aa: CASSKGSTGTTEAFF

clone_size: .
d_call: .
v_call: TRBV6-6
j_call: TRBJ1-2
cdr3_nt: TGTGCCAGCAGTTACTCCGGGGGGTATGCTAACTATGGCTACACCTTC
cdr3_aa: CASSYSGGYANYGYTF

clone_size: once
d_call: TRBD2
v_call: TRBV7-2
j_call: TRBJ2-1
cdr3_nt: TGTGCCAGCAGCTTAGAACGGATACTAGCGGGGGGGTCCAATGAGCAGTTCTTC
cdr3_aa: CASSLERILAGGSNEQFF

clone_size: .
d_call: .
v_call: TRBV21-1
j_call: TRBJ2-7
cdr3_nt: TGTGCCAGCCCAAGGGGGAGCGTAGAGTACTTC
cdr3_aa: CASPRGSVEYF

clone_size: .
d_call: .
v_call: TRBV5-4
j_call: TRBJ2-3
cdr3_nt: TGTGCCAGCAGCTTCCGGGATCAGACGCAGTATTTT
cdr3_aa: CASSFRDQTQYF

clone_size: .
d_call: .
v_call: TRBV4-1
j_call: TRBJ2-2
cdr3_nt: TGCGCCAGCGCGGGGACTCTCAACACCGGGGAGCTGTTTTTT
cdr3_aa: CASAGTLNTGELFF

clone_size: few
d_call: .
v_call: TRBV5-1
j_call: TRBJ1-1
cdr3_nt: TGCGCCAGCAGCCCCTCAGGGAGGGACACTGAAGCTTTCTTT
cdr3_aa: CASSPSGRDTEAFF

clone_size: .
d_call: .
v_call: TRBV5-1
j_call: TRBJ1-1
cdr3_nt: TGCGCCAGCAGCTTGGAACTGGCGGTGAACACTGAAGCTTTCTTT
cdr3_aa: CASSLELAVNTEAFF

clone_size: .
d_call: .
v_call: TRBV7-9
j_call: TRBJ1-1
cdr3_nt: TGTGCCAGCAGCTTAGTCTCTGGGGGCGGTGCTGAAGCTTTCTTT
cdr3_aa: CASSLVSGGGAEAFF

clone_size: few
d_call: .
v_call: TRBV10-1
j_call: TRBJ2-7
cdr3_nt: TGCGCCAGCAGTGACCAACAGGGTTCCCCCTACGAGCAGTACTTC
cdr3_aa: CASSDQQGSPYEQYF

clone_size: few
d_call: TRBD2
v_call: TRBV11-2
j_call: TRBJ2-1
cdr3_nt: TGTGCCAGCAGCTTAGATTCCCTAGCGGACTACAATGAGCAGTTCTTC
cdr3_aa: CASSLDSLADYNEQFF

clone_size: .
d_call: TRBD1
v_call: TRBV10-3
j_call: TRBJ1-5
cdr3_nt: TGTGCCATCACGACAGGGGGTGATCAGCCCCAGCATTTT
cdr3_aa: CAITTGGDQPQHF

clone_size: few
d_call: .
v_call: TRBV19
j_call: TRBJ1-6
cdr3_nt: TGTGCCAGTAGACCCGACAGTAAGGTGGGTTCACCCCTCCACTTT
cdr3_aa: CASRPDSKVGSPLHF

clone_size: .
d_call: .
v_call: TRBV15
j_call: TRBJ1-2
cdr3_nt: TGTGCCACCAGCAGAGACCCCCAGGGAACCCATGGCTACACCTTC
cdr3_aa: CATSRDPQGTHGYTF

clone_size: .
d_call: TRBD1
v_call: TRBV6-1
j_call: TRBJ1-5
cdr3_nt: TGTGCCAGCAGTGGCCAGACAGGGGGCAATCAGCCCCAGCATTTT
cdr3_aa: CASSGQTGGNQPQHF

clone_size: .
d_call: .
v_call: TRBV7-9
j_call: TRBJ1-6
cdr3_nt: TGTGCCAGCAGCGTGGGCAGGGATTCACCCCTCCACTTT
cdr3_aa: CASSVGRDSPLHF

clone_size: .
d_call: TRBD1
v_call: TRBV11-2
j_call: TRBJ1-2
cdr3_nt: TGTGCCAGCAGCTTCGTTATGGGACAGGGGGACTATGGCTACACCTTC
cdr3_aa: CASSFVMGQGDYGYTF

clone_size: .
d_call: .
v_call: TRBV5-1
j_call: TRBJ1-2
cdr3_nt: TGCGCCAGCAGCTTGGCTTCAGGGGAGGGTGGCTACACCTTC
cdr3_aa: CASSLASGEGGYTF

clone_size: .
d_call: TRBD1
v_call: TRBV28
j_call: TRBJ1-1
cdr3_nt: TGTGCCAGCAGGCCTGGACAGGGGGCGACTGAAGCTTTCTTT
cdr3_aa: CASRPGQGATEAFF

clone_size: .
d_call: .
v_call: TRBV9
j_call: TRBJ2-4
cdr3_nt: TGTGCCAGCAGCGTAGGGGTAGCCGGGATCAAAAACATTCAGTACTTC
cdr3_aa: CASSVGVAGIKNIQYF